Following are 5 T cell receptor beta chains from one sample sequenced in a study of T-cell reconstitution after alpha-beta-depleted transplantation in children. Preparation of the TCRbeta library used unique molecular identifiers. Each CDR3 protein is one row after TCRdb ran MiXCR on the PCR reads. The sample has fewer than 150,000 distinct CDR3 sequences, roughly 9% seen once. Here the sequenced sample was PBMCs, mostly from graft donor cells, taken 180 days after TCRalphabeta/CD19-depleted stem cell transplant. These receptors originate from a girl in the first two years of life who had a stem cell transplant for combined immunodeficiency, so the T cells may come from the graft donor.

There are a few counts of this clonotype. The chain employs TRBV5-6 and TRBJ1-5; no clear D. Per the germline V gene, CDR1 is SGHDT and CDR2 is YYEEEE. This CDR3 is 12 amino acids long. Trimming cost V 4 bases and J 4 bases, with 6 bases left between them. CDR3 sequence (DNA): TGTGCCAGCAGCCAAGAAAATCAGCCCCAGCATTTT. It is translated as CASSQENQPQHF.

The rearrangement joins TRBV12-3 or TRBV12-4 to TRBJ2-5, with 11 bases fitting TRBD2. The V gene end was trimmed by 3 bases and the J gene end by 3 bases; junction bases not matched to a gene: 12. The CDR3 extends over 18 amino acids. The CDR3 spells CASSLGPAELAGEETQYF. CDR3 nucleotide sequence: TGTGCCAGCAGTTTGGGGCCAGCGGAACTAGCGGGGGAAGAGACCCAGTACTTC.

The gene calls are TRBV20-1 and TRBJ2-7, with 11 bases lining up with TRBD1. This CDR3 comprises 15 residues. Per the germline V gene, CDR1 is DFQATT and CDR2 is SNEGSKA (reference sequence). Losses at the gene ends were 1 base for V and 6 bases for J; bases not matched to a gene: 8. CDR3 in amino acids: CSARVNRDRGAEQYF. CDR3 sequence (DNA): TGCAGTGCTAGAGTTAACCGGGACAGGGGGGCCGAGCAGTACTTC.

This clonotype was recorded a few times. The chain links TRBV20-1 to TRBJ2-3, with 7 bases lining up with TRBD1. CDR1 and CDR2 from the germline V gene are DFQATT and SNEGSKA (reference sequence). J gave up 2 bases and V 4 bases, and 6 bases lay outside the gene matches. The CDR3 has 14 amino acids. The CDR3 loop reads CSATSQGYTDTQYF. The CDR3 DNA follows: TGCAGTGCTACTTCACAGGGGTACACAGATACGCAGTATTTT.

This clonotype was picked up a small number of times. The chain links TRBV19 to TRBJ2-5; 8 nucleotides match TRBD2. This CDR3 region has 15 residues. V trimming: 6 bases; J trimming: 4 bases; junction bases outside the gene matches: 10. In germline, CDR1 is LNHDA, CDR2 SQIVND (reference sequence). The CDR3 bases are TGTGCCAGTAGCGCAAAGCGGGAGAGTGGAGAGACCCAGTACTTC. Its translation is CASSAKRESGETQYF.